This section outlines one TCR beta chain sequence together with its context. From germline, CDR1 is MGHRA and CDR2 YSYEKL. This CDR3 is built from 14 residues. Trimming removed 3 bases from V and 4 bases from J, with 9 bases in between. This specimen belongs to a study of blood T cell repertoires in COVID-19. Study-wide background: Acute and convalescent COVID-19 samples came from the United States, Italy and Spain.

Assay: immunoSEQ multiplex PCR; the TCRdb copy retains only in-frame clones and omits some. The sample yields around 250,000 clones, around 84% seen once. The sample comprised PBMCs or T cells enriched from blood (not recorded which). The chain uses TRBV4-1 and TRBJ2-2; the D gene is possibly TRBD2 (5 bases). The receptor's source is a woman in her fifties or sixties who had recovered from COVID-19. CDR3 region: CASSQLGLTGELFF. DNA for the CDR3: TGCGCCAGCAGCCAGCTAGGACTCACCGGGGAGCTGTTTTTT.